This TCR beta chain appears in the sequencing data of a study of CD8 T cells in ankylosing spondylitis. Concerning this clonotype itself: The antigen is unknown.

TCRdb reprocessed the 5' RACE reads with MiXCR, giving one entry per CDR3 protein. The sample contains 200,000 to 250,000 distinct CDR3 sequences, 10% to 13% of which appear only once. Findings and limits, study-wide: Enrichment of disease-linked clones was reportedly significant in matched ankylosing spondylitis synovial fluid.

The V gene end was trimmed by 5 bases and the J gene end by 2 bases; junction bases not matched to a gene: 6. The CDR3 covers 15 residues. Germline lookup yields CDR1 SNHLY and CDR2 FYNNEI. The chain has TRBV2 and TRBJ2-7; the match to TRBD2 covers 10 bases. The sample taken for sequencing was blood, either unsorted or a sorted T cell fraction (not recorded which). The source of this sequence is a male donor with ankylosing spondylitis or in good health (not recorded which). The CDR3 DNA is TGTGCCAGCAGTACAGGACTAGCGGTGACCTACGAGCAGTACTTC. Translating gives CASSTGLAVTYEQYF. The whole variable domain, remainder taken from reference TRBV2 and TRBJ2-7, is EPEVTQTPSHQVTQMGQEVILRCVPISNHLYFYWYRQILGQKVEFLVSFYNNEISEKSEIFDDQFSVERPDGSNFTLKIRSTKLEDSAMYFCASSTGLAVTYEQYFGPGTRLTVT.